This TCR beta chain appears in the sequencing data of a study of vaccination and CD4 T cells after COVID-19. Looking at the study overall: Convalescent donors: six male, four female; seven Caucasian, two Asian, one multiracial, two Hispanic. The stimulating agents, overlapping spike peptides, came from SARS-CoV-2, HCoV-NL63, HCoV-OC43 and HCoV-229E.

Treatment denoted: roughly ten-day PBMC culture with coronavirus spike peptide pools or control peptides (ViraFEST assay). Cultured CD4+ T cells had their DNA profiled by the Oncomine TCR Beta short-read assay. TCRdb re-analysed the PCR reads in MiXCR, keeping a single row per CDR3 protein. The table has 25,000 or so distinct CDR3 sequences, 67% seen once. This clonotype showed up just a few times. Its cognate antigen is unknown. This CDR3 is built from 16 residues. The V gene's germline CDR1 is DFQATT and CDR2 SNEGSKA (reference sequence). Trimming pared 0 bases from V and 7 bases from J, leaving 19 bases between.

This chain connects TRBV20-1 to TRBJ1-5, with TRBD1 as a possible D gene (6 bases). The material sequenced was CD4+ T cells from blood, cultured in vitro, taken after SARS-CoV-2 vaccination. The origin of this receptor is a human donor who received a COVID-19 vaccine. CDR3 region: CSARDSPQGIDQPQHF. The CDR3 DNA sequence: TGCAGTGCTAGAGATTCCCCTCAGGGGATCGACCAGCCCCAGCATTTT.